This record concerns one T cell receptor beta chain sequence. The same CDR3 also results from other DNA sequences found in this sample. The source of the sample is a study of cytomegalovirus exposure and HLA in healthy donors. TCRdb keeps only in-frame clones here, not all; method: immunoSEQ multiplex PCR. The sample has about 160,000 clones; less than 90% are singletons. Germline V gene sequence: CDR1 SGHTA, CDR2 FQGNSA. V was trimmed by 2 bases and J by 3 bases, leaving 10 bases between them. This CDR3 has 14 residues. The receptor comes from a woman in her twenties or thirties in good health and CMV-seronegative. This chain uses TRBV7-2 with TRBJ1-2, with D possibly matching TRBD1 (5 bases). The sample comprised PBMCs. The CDR3 coding sequence is TGTGCCAGCAGCTTACGGCAGGGTGACTATGGCTACACCTTC. The encoded protein is CASSLRQGDYGYTF.